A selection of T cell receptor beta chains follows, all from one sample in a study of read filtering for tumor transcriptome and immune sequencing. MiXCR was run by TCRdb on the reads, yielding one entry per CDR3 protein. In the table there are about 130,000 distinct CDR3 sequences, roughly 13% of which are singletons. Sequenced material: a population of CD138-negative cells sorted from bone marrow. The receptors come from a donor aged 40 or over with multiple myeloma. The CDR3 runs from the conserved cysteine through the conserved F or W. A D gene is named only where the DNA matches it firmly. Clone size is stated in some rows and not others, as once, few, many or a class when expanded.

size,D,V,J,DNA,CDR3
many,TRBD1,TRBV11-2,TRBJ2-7,TGTGCCAGCAGCTTAGTTGGGACAGCCTACGAGCAGTACTTC,CASSLVGTAYEQYF
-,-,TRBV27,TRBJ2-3,TGTGCCAGCAGTTTATTTACTCCCTCGGATACGCAGTATTTT,CASSLFTPSDTQYF
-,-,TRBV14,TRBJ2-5,TGTGCCAGCAGCCTTCACCATAGCGGACCCCTAGAGACCCAGTACTTC,CASSLHHSGPLETQYF
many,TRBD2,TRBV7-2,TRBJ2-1,TGTGCCAGCAGCTTAGTGCGGGCTAGCGGATCCTACAATGAGCAGTTCTTC,CASSLVRASGSYNEQFF
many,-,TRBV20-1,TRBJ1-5,TGCAGTGCTAGAGATCCTACTACAGGGCTGGGACAGCCCCAGCATTTT,CSARDPTTGLGQPQHF
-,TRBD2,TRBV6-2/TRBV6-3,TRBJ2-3,TGTGCCAGCAGTTCGAGGCGCGGGGGGGCAGATACGCAGTATTTT,CASSSRRGGADTQYF
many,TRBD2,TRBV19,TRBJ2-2,TGTGCCAGTAGTCTCGGGAGGAGGACCGGGGAGCTGTTTTTT,CASSLGRRTGELFF
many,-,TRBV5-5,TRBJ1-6,TGTGCCAGCAGCTTGGCCGGGTCCAGCTCCTATAATTCACCCCTCCACTTT,CASSLAGSSSYNSPLHF
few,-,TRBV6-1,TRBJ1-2,TGTGCCAGCAGTGAAGCCACCGCTAACTATGGCTACACCTTC,CASSEATANYGYTF
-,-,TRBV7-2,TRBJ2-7,TGTGCCAGCAGCTTACAGGGCGGAGGTGCCTACGAGCAGTACTTC,CASSLQGGGAYEQYF
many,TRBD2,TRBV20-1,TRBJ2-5,TGCAGTGCTAGAAAAGCGGGGGGACGCCAAGAGACCCAGTACTTC,CSARKAGGRQETQYF
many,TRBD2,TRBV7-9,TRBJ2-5,TGTGCCAGCAGCCTCAGGACTAGCGGGCTCCAAGAGACCCAGTACTTC,CASSLRTSGLQETQYF
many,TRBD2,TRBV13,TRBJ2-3,TGTGCCAGCAGCTACCGACTAGCGGGATCTTTTGCAGATACGCAGTATTTT,CASSYRLAGSFADTQYF
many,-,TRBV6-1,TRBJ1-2,TGTGCCAGCAGTGTAGGGATTTCGCGCACCTTC,CASSVGISRTF
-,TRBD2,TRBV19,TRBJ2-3,TGTGCCAGTAGTACGGGGGGGCCAGATACGCAGTATTTT,CASSTGGPDTQYF
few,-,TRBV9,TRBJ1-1,TGTGCCAGTAACCAGGTCTTGAACACTGAAGCTTTCTTT,CASNQVLNTEAFF
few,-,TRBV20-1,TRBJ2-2,TGCAGTGCTAGAGACCCACGCGTCGGGGGCGGGGAGCTGTTTTTT,CSARDPRVGGGELFF
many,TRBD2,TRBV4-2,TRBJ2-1,TGTGCCAGCAGCCAAGACGATAGCGGGCCCTACAATGAGCAGTTCTTC,CASSQDDSGPYNEQFF
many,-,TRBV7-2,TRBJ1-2,TGTGCCAGCAGCTTAGCCACCGGGACGGACTATGGCTACACCTTC,CASSLATGTDYGYTF
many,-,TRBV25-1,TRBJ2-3,TGTGCCAGCAGTGACAGCGACATCCCGGATACGCAGTATTTT,CASSDSDIPDTQYF
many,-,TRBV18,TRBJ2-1,TGTGCCAGCTCACCCCCGCTGATGGTATCCTACAATGAGCAGTTCTTC,CASSPPLMVSYNEQFF
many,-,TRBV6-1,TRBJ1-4,TGTGCCAGCAGTCTACTCAGAACAACTAATGAAAAACTGTTTTTT,CASSLLRTTNEKLFF